This TCR beta chain emerged from a study of vaccination and CD4 T cells after COVID-19. The overall study: Of the convalescent patients, who were SARS-CoV-2 positive by nasal swab PCR, some ten had mild and one severe disease. Controls had a CEFX pool, an HIV-1 Nef pool, or no peptide added. Six male and four female convalescents took part, two of them Hispanic.

Treatment here: roughly 11-day PBMC culture with coronavirus spike peptide pools or control peptides (ViraFEST assay). CDR3 length: 15 residues. V lost 5 bases and J 0 bases, leaving 14 bases between the germline ends. Germline CDR1 reads DFQATT; CDR2 reads SNEGSKA (reference sequence). Cultured CD4+ T-cell DNA underwent Oncomine TCR Beta short-read sequencing. Via MiXCR, TCRdb re-called the PCR reads, giving one row per CDR3 protein. The sample has roughly 20,000 distinct CDR3 sequences; roughly 50% are singletons. With respect to this clonotype: The antigen is unknown.

Sequenced material: CD4+ T cells from blood, cultured in vitro. The chain employs TRBV20-1 and TRBJ1-3; no clear D gene. This sequence originates from a human donor who had recovered from COVID-19. The DNA of the CDR3 is TGCAGTGCTCGACCGGGAACAAACTCTGGAAACACCATATATTTT. As protein: CSARPGTNSGNTIYF.